Listed here are 14 T cell receptor beta chains from one sample, sequenced in a study of shared clonotypes between healthy human individuals. Profiled with immunoSEQ multiplex PCR; TCRdb holds only in-frame clones, not every one. The data contain 2,100,000 or so clones, 90% to 96% of them seen just once; the ten biggest clones take up over 0.1%. The sequenced material came from naive CD4+ T cells sorted from blood. Subset specified: CD45RA+ positively selected. The source is a young man in good health.

To note about this clone: An end of the junction differs from the germline gene, which may be a read error. J is TRBJ1-1 and V is TRBV5-1; D is ambiguous. The CDR3 is 13 amino acids. CDR1 is SGHRS, CDR2 YFSETQ, per germline. CDR3 nucleotide sequence: TGCGCCAGCAGCTTGGAACAGACTTCGAAAACTACATTT. Translating gives CASSLEQTSKTTF.

The chain couples TRBV5-6 to TRBJ1-2; TRBD1 aligns across 9 bases. This CDR3 is built from 14 residues. V gave up 4 bases and J gave up 8 bases; unmatched junction bases: 9. Germline V gene sequence: CDR1 SGHDT, CDR2 YYEEEE. The CDR3 loop is CASSPYRGRAGYTF. CDR3 nucleotides: TGTGCCAGCAGCCCTTACAGGGGGCGGGCCGGCTACACCTTC.

J is TRBJ2-5 and V is TRBV5-4, with a possible D match to TRBD2 (7 bases). Germline CDR1 SGHNT, CDR2 YYREEE (reference sequence). The CDR3 has 15 residues. V lost 6 bases, J lost 4 bases, and 19 bases lay in between. CDR3 coding DNA: TGTGCCAGCACCATTAAGGGGGGGCTTATAGAGACCCAGTACTTC. Translation gives CASTIKGGLIETQYF.

This chain connects TRBV9 to TRBJ2-2, with 9 bases fitting TRBD1. Trimming removed 4 bases from V and 10 bases from J; junction bases left unmatched: 11. CDR3 length: 15 residues. Per germline, CDR1 SGDLS and CDR2 YYNGEE. The CDR3 region is CASSRTGVKHVELFF. For the CDR3, the DNA is TGTGCCAGCAGCCGGACAGGGGTAAAACATGTGGAGCTGTTTTTT.

The chain links TRBV2 to TRBJ2-1, with 10 bases fitting TRBD2. The germline CDR1 and CDR2 sequences are SNHLY and FYNNEI. The CDR3 is made up of 15 amino acids. With 6 bases clipped from V and 6 bases from J, the junction kept 8 bases outside the gene matches. CDR3 protein: CASRGPGLASNEQFF. CDR3 sequence (DNA): TGTGCCAGCAGGGGTCCGGGACTAGCGTCCAATGAGCAGTTCTTC.

This clone was seen once. The gene calls are TRBV11-2 and TRBJ1-2; 10 bases align to TRBD1. This CDR3 region has 13 residues. The V gene's germline CDR1 is SGHAT and CDR2 FQNNGV. V shed 6 bases and J 6 bases; nucleotides not matched to a gene: 4. The CDR3 bases are TGTGCCAGCAGGGCGACAGGGGGCAATGGCTACACCTTC. Translation: CASRATGGNGYTF.

The V call is TRBV5-1, the J call TRBJ2-1; 9 positions agree with TRBD1. CDR3 length: 17 residues. Germline CDR1 and CDR2: SGHRS and YFSETQ. V lost 0 bases to trimming and J lost 7 bases; unmatched junction nucleotides: 11. CDR3 nucleotides: TGCGCCAGCAGCTTGGCCAGATGGGGGACAGGGTCTAATGAGCAGTTCTTC. Translated, it gives CASSLARWGTGSNEQFF.

This clone was picked up one time. The J gene is TRBJ2-7, the V gene TRBV5-4, with D maybe TRBD2 (6 bases). CDR3 size: 15 residues. Looked up from germline, CDR1 is SGHNT and CDR2 is YYREEE (reference sequence). Trimming took 4 bases from V and 3 from J, leaving 17 bases between them. CDR3 sequence: CASSPGLLLHYEQYF. CDR3 bases: TGTGCCAGCAGCCCGGGACTGCTACTGCACTACGAGCAGTACTTC.

The chain employs TRBV25-1 and TRBJ2-3; perhaps TRBD2 as D (5 bases). This CDR3 spans 13 amino acids. V lost 8 bases and J 1 base, leaving 10 bases between the germline ends. Germline V gene data show CDR1 as MGHDK and CDR2 as SYGVNS. The CDR3 DNA is TGTGCCAGCGGCTGGGGAGGCACAGATACGCAGTATTTT. This codes for CASGWGGTDTQYF.

The chain links TRBV5-6 to TRBJ1-3; a possible D gene is TRBD1 (6 bases). V gave up 3 bases and J gave up 0 bases, with 13 bases separating them. This CDR3 is 16 amino acids long. From germline, CDR1 is SGHDT and CDR2 YYEEEE. The CDR3 region has the DNA TGTGCCAGCAGCTCGAGTACAGGGCGCTCTGGAAACACCATATATTTT. Its translation is CASSSSTGRSGNTIYF.

V gene TRBV25-1 combines with J gene TRBJ2-5; no reliable D call. The CDR3 loop spans 13 amino acids. V was clipped by 4 bases and J by 3 bases, with 9 bases between them. Germline CDR1 reads MGHDK; CDR2 reads SYGVNS. In nucleotides, the CDR3 is TGTGCCAGCAGTGGGCAGCTAAAAGAGACCCAGTACTTC. Its protein is CASSGQLKETQYF.

The gene calls are TRBV6-1 and TRBJ2-3, with 12 bases matching TRBD1. This CDR3 region has 18 residues. The germline V gene encodes CDR1 MNHNS and CDR2 SASEGT. V lost 1 base, J lost 4 bases, and 9 bases stayed unmatched. The CDR3 here is CASSEGWDRGRSADTQYF. CDR3 nucleotides: TGTGCCAGCAGTGAAGGATGGGACAGGGGGCGTAGCGCAGATACGCAGTATTTT.

V is TRBV5-4 and J is TRBJ2-3; 9 bases fit TRBD2. Germline V gene data show CDR1 as SGHNT and CDR2 as YYREEE (reference sequence). The ends lost 2 bases at V and 5 bases at J; junction bases unmatched: 6. CDR3 length: 15 residues. CDR3 sequence: CASSFPAGGEDTQYF. The CDR3 DNA reads TGTGCCAGCAGCTTCCCGGCGGGAGGGGAAGATACGCAGTATTTT.

Only one count was recorded for this clone. The chain couples TRBV27 to TRBJ2-7, with TRBD1 identical over 7 bases. From germline, CDR1 is MNHEY and CDR2 SMNVEV (reference sequence). This CDR3 has 14 residues. V gave up 3 bases and J gave up 6 bases; unmatched junction bases: 8. The CDR3 spells CASSFDRVLSEQYF. CDR3 coding DNA: TGTGCCAGCAGTTTCGACAGGGTGCTGTCCGAGCAGTACTTC.